The clone carrying this TCR beta chain was observed a few times. Antigen: not known. Germline is not matched at one junction end, which may reflect a read error. Per sample, approximately 570 ng of bulk tumor genomic DNA was the template used. Doctors removed several biopsies from each primary tumor during surgery, keeping them far apart. Curative surgical treatment was performed in patients who had newly diagnosed, untreated non-small cell lung cancer. This entry comes from a study of immune heterogeneity within non-small cell lung tumors. Study conclusions and caveats: The study found identical dominant CDR3 beta clonotypes recurring across tumor sites within a patient, alongside site-unique high-frequency clones.

Germline V CDR1 and CDR2: KGHSH, LQKENI. The CDR3 is 19 amino acids. TCR beta CDR3 regions came from multiplex PCR with 32 forward V and 13 reverse J primers. TCRdb passed the multiplex PCR reads through MiXCR, listing each CDR3 protein once. The sample yields about 5,600 distinct CDR3 sequences, roughly a sixth seen once. The sample comprised lung tumor tissue. The chain uses TRBV18 and TRBJ2-3; 11 bases are shared with TRBD2. This clonotype originated in a man aged 35 to 55 with non-small cell lung cancer. The CDR3 region is CANSLGANLAGGVPDTQYF. The CDR3 DNA reads TGTGCCAACTCACTCGGCGCTAATCTAGCGGGGGGCGTTCCAGATACGCAGTATTTT.